The clone carrying this TCR beta chain was seen a few times. Its antigen remains unknown. TCRdb re-derived calls from the RACE reads in MiXCR, one entry per CDR3 protein. The table shows some 44,000 distinct CDR3 sequences, with around 9% occurring only once. The germline V gene has CDR1 MGHRA and CDR2 YSYEKL. The V and J ends lost 2 bases and 4 bases, in that order; junction bases with no gene match: 4. The CDR3 is made up of 15 amino acids. These data belong to a study of human T cells and chemical hapten exposure. Study conclusions and caveats: Relative to controls, expanded TCRs formed significantly more large CDR3 similarity clusters.

Specified time point: patch test 2, 6 weeks after DPC sensitization. The sample's treatment: therapeutic diphenylcyclopropenone sensitization with weekly scalp DPC. Each donor was an alopecia patient between 18 and 70 years of age who qualified for DPC. The rearrangement uses TRBV4-1 and TRBJ1-4, with TRBD1 matching over 7 bases. The origin of this receptor is a woman in her 40s with alopecia areata. Some clones in this sample may be carry-over from other donors' samples. The specimen was whole blood, collected in connection with sensitization to the hapten diphenylcyclopropenone (DPC). The CDR3 reads CASSQPTGRNEKLFF. CDR3 nucleotides: TGCGCCAGCAGCCAACCGACAGGGCGTAATGAAAAACTGTTTTTT.